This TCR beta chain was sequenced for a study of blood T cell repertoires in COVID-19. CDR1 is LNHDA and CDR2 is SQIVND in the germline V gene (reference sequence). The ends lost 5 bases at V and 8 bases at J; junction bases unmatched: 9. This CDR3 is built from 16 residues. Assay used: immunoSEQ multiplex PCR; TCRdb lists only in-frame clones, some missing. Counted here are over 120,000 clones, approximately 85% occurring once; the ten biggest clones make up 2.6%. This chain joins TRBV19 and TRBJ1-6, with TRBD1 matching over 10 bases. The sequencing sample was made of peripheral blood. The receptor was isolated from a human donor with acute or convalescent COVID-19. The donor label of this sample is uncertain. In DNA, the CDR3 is TGTGCCAGTAGTCACCGGGACAGGGGAGTTGATTCACCCCTCCACTTT. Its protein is CASSHRDRGVDSPLHF.